This T cell receptor beta chain was identified during a study of post-analysis software for immune sequencing data. About this clonotype: The antigen is undetermined.

Germline CDR1 reads MNHNS; CDR2 reads SASEGT. The CDR3 has 17 residues. Trimming removed 10 bases from V and 4 bases from J; junction bases left unmatched: 13. Libraries were made from TCR beta cDNA, and they carried unique molecular identifiers. TCRdb processed the PCR reads anew with MiXCR; each CDR3 protein has one entry. Of roughly 600,000 distinct CDR3 sequences listed, about 40% were seen once; the top ten hold about 1.8%. Study results and caveats: TRBV5-6, TRBV5-1 and TRBV20-1 were among five TRBV segments more frequent in patients than controls.

The sequenced sample was blood. The source of this sequence is a girl between 10 and 17 years old with multiple sclerosis. J is TRBJ2-7 and V is TRBV6-1; the match to TRBD2 covers 16 bases. The CDR3, as DNA: TGTGCCACCCTAGGCTGGGGACTAGCGGGAGGGCCTTACGAGCAGTACTTC. Protein sequence: CATLGWGLAGGPYEQYF.